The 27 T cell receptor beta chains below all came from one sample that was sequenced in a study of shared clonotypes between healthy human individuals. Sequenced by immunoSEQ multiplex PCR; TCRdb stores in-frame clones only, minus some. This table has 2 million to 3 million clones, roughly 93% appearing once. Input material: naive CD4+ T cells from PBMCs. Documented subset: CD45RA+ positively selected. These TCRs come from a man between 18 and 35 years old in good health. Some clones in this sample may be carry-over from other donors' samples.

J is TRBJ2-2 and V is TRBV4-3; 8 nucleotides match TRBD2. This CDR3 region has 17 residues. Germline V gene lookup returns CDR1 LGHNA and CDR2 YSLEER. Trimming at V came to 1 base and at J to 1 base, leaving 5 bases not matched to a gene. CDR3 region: CASSQGPAGGNTGELFF. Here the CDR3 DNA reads TGCGCCAGCAGCCAAGGGCCCGCGGGAGGGAACACCGGGGAGCTGTTTTTT.

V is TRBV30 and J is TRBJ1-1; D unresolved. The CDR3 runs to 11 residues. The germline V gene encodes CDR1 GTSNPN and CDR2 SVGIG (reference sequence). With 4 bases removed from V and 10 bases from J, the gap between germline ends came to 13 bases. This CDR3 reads CAWTQDALAFF. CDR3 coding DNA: TGTGCCTGGACGCAGGACGCGTTAGCTTTCTTT.

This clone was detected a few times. The CDR3 is CASRPADRGKDGYTF. The CDR3 region has the DNA TGTGCCAGCAGGCCGGCGGACAGGGGGAAAGATGGCTACACCTTC. The chain links TRBV6-6 to TRBJ1-2; TRBD1 matches at 10 bases. Per germline, CDR1 MNHNY and CDR2 SVGAGI (reference sequence). The junction had 10 bases not matched to a gene; V was cut back by 6 bases and J by 6 bases. This CDR3 contains 15 residues.

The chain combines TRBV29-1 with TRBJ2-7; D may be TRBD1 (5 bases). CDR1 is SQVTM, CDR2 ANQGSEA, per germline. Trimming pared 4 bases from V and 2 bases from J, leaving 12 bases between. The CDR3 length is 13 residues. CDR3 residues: CSVGTTLTYEQYF. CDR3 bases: TGCAGCGTTGGGACAACGTTAACCTACGAGCAGTACTTC.

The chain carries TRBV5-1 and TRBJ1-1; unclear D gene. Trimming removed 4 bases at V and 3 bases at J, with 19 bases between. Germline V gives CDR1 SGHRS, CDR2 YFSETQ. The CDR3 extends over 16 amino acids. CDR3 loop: CASSPRTRTDYTEAFF. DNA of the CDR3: TGCGCCAGCAGCCCTCGTACTAGGACGGATTACACTGAAGCTTTCTTT.

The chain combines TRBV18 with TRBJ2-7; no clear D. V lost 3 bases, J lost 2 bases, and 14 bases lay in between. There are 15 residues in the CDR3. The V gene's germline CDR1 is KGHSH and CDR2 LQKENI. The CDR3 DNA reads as TGTGCCAGCTCACCTAGAGAGTCAGCCCCCTACGAGCAGTACTTC. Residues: CASSPRESAPYEQYF.

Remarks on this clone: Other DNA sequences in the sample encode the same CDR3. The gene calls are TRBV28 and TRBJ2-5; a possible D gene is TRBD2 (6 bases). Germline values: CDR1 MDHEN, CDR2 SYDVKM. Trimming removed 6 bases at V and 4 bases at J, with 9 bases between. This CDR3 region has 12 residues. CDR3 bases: TGTGCCAGCAGGACTAGTCCAGAGACCCAGTACTTC. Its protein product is CASRTSPETQYF.

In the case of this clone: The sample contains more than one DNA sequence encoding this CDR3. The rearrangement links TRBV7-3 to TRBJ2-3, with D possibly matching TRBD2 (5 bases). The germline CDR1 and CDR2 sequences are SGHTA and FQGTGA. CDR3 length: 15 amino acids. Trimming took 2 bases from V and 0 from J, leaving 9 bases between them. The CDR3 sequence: CASSLLGGSTDTQYF. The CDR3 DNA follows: TGTGCCAGCAGCTTATTGGGCGGGAGCACAGATACGCAGTATTTT.

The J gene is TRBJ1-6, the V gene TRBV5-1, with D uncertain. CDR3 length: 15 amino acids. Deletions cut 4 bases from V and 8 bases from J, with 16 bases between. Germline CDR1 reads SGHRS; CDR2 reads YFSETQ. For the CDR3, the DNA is TGCGCCAGCAGCGCCCAACCGGGCAACGATTCACCCCTCCACTTT. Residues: CASSAQPGNDSPLHF.

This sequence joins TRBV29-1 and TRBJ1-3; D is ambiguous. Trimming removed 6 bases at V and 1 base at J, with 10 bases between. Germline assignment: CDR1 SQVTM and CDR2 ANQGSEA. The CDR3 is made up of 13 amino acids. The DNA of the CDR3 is TGCAGCGTCACCTATTCGTCTGGAAACACCATATATTTT. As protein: CSVTYSSGNTIYF.

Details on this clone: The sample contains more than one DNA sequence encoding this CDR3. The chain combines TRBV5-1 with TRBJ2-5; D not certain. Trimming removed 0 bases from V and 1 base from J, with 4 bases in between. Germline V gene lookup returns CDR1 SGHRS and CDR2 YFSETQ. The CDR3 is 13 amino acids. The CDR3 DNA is TGCGCCAGCAGCTTGGGAACCCAAGAGACCCAGTACTTC. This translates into CASSLGTQETQYF.

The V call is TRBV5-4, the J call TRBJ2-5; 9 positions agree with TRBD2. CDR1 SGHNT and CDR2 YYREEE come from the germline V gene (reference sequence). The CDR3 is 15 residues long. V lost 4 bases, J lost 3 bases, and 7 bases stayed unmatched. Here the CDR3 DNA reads TGTGCCAGCAGCCCGGGGGTAGCGGGAGAAGAGACCCAGTACTTC. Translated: CASSPGVAGEETQYF.

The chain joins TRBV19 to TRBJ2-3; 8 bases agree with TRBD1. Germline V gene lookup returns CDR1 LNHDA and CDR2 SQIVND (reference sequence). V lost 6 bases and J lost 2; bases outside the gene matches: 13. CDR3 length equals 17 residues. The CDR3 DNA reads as TGTGCCAGTAGCGCGCGACGACAGGGGCCCTTCACAGATACGCAGTATTTT. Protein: CASSARRQGPFTDTQYF.

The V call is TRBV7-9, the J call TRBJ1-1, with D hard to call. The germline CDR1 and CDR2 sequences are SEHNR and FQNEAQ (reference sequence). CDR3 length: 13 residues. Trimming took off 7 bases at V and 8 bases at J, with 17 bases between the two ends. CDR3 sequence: CASTDPSNPEAFF. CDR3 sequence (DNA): TGTGCCAGCACCGATCCCTCAAACCCCGAAGCTTTCTTT.

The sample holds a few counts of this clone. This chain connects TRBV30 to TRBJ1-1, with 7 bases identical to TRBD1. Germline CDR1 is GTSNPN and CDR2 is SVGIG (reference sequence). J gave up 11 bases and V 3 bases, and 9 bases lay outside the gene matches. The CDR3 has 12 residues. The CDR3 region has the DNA TGTGCCTGGAGGTTGACAGGGTGGGATGCTTTCTTT. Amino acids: CAWRLTGWDAFF.

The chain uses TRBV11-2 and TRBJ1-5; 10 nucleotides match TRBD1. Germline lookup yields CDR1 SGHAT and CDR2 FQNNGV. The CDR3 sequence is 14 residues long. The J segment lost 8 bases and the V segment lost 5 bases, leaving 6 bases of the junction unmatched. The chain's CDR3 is CASSRDRGLEPQHF. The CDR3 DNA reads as TGTGCCAGCAGCCGGGACAGGGGATTAGAGCCCCAGCATTTT.

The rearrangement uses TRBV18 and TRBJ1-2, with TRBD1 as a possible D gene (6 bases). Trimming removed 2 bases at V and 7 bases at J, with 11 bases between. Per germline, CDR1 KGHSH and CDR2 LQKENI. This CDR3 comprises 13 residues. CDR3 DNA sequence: TGTGCCAGCTCACCAGCAGGGGTTAGTGGCTACACCTTC. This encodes CASSPAGVSGYTF. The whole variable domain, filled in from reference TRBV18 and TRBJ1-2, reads NAGVMQNPRHLVRRRGQEARLRCSPMKGHSHVYWYRQLPEEGLKFMVYLQKENIIDESGMPKERFSAEFPKEGPSILRIQQVVRGDSAAYFCASSPAGVSGYTFGSGTRLTVV.

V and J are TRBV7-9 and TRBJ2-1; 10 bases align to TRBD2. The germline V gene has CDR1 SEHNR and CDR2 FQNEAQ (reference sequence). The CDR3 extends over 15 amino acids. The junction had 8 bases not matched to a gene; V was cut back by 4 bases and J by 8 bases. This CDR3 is CASSSQQAGGDEQFF. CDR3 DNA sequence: TGTGCCAGCAGCTCCCAACAAGCGGGAGGGGATGAGCAGTTCTTC.

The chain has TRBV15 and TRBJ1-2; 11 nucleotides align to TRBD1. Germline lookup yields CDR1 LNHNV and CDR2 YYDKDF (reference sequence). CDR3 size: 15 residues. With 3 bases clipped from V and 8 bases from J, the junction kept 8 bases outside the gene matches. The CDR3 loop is CATSSLDRGLGGYTF. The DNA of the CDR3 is TGTGCCACCAGCAGCCTGGACAGGGGGCTAGGGGGCTACACCTTC.

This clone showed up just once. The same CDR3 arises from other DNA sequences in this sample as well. The CDR3 sequence: CASSLGTASTDTQYF. CDR3 DNA sequence: TGTGCCAGCAGCTTAGGGACAGCTAGCACAGATACGCAGTATTTT. The rearrangement uses TRBV11-3 and TRBJ2-3, with D possibly being TRBD1 (6 bases). With 1 base removed from V and 0 bases from J, the gap between germline ends came to 8 bases. The CDR3 spans 15 residues. Germline V gene data show CDR1 as SGHNT and CDR2 as YENEEA.

The DNA for the CDR3 is TGTGCCAGCAGCTTAAGGGCTTCGGGACAGGGAGATGAAAAACTGTTTTTT. Its translation: CASSLRASGQGDEKLFF. The J gene is TRBJ1-4, the V gene TRBV7-2, with 9 bases identical to TRBD1. V lost 2 bases and J lost 6; bases outside the gene matches: 10. The CDR3 is 17 residues long. Germline CDR1 and CDR2: SGHTA and FQGNSA.

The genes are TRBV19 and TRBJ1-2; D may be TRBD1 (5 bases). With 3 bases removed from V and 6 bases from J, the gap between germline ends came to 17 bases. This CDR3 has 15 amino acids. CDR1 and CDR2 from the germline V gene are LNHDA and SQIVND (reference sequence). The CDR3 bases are TGTGCCAGTAGTATCGCGCAGGGAGGTGTTGATGGCTACACCTTC. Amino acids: CASSIAQGGVDGYTF.

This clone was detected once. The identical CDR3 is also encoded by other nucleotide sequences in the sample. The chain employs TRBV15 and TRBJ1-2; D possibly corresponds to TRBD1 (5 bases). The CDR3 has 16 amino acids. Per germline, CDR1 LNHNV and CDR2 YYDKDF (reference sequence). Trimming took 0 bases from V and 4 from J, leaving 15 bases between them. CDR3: CATSRDTGGAGYGYTF. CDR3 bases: TGTGCCACCAGCAGAGATACCGGGGGAGCAGGCTATGGCTACACCTTC.

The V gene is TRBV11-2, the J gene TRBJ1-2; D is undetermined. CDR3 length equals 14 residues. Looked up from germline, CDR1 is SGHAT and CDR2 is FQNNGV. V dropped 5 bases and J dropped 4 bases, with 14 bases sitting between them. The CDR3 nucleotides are TGTGCCAGCAGCCCAGGCTCCTCGGCCTATGGCTACACCTTC. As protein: CASSPGSSAYGYTF.

CDR3 nucleotides: TGTGCCAGCAGTAAAGTAGGGGCAGCCACTGAAGCTTTCTTT. It encodes CASSKVGAATEAFF. V usage is TRBV25-1 and J usage is TRBJ1-1; tentatively, D is TRBD1 (5 bases). V lost 5 bases and J lost 4, with 14 bases in between. There are 14 residues in the CDR3. Germline V gene data show CDR1 as MGHDK and CDR2 as SYGVNS.

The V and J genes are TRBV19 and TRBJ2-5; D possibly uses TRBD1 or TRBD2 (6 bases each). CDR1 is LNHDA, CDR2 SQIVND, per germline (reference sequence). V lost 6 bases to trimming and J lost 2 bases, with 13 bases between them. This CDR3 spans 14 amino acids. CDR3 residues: CASRGGHRQETQYF. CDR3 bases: TGTGCCAGTAGGGGGGGACACCGACAAGAGACCCAGTACTTC. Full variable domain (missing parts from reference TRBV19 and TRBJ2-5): DGGITQSPKYLFRKEGQNVTLSCEQNLNHDAMYWYRQDPGQGLRLIYYSQIVNDFQKGDIAEGYSVSREKKESFPLTVTSAQKNPTAFYLCASRGGHRQETQYFGPGTRLLVL.

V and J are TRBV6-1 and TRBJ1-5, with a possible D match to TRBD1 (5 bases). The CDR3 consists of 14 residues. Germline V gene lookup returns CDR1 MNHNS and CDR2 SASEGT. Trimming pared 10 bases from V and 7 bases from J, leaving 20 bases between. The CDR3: CAMQVGQPVQPQHF. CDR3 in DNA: TGTGCCATGCAGGTGGGGCAGCCGGTGCAGCCCCAGCATTTT.